This T cell receptor (beta chain) originates from a study of blood T cell repertoires in COVID-19. The overall study: COVID-19 samples from acute and convalescent phases originated in the United States, Italy and Spain. Sample material is recorded as cDNA or gDNA derived from T cells, B-cell-depleted T cells, or PBMCs.

A single count supports this clone. As originally analysed: Amplifying reference gene primers gave estimates of nucleated cell counts. Clones were sequenced by immunoSEQ multiplex PCR, and TCRdb holds only the in-frame ones, with some missing. V and J calls and clone size are those listed in that table; D and trimming were worked out from the DNA. The sample consists of about 30,000 clones, roughly 94% of them appearing once. The CDR3 is 15 residues long. The V gene lost 5 bases and the J gene lost 4 bases, with 17 bases spanning the gap. The germline CDR1 and CDR2 sequences are SGHVS and FQNEAQ. The clonotype originates from a human donor with active COVID-19. The donor label of this sample is uncertain. Sample: peripheral blood. J is TRBJ1-2 and V is TRBV7-8; possible D gene TRBD1, 6 bases. In nucleotides, the CDR3 is TGTGCCAGCAGCCCAGACCGACAGGCCCGCTATGGCTACACCTTC. Encoded protein: CASSPDRQARYGYTF.